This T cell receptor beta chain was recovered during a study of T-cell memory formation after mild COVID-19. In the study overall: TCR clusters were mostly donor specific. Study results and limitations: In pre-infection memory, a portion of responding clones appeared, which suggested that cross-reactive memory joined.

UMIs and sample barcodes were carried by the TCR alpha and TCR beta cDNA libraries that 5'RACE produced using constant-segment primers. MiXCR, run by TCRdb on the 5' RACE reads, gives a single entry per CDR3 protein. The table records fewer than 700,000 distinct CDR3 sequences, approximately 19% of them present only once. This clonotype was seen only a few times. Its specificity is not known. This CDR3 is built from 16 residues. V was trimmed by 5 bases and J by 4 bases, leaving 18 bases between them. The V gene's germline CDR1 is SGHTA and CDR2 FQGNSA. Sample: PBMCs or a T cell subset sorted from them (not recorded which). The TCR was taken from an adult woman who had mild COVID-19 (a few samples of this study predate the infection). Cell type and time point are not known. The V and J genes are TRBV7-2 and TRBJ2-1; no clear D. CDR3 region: CASSEGPRTTYNEQFF. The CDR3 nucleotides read TGTGCCAGCAGCGAAGGCCCACGGACCACATACAATGAGCAGTTCTTC.